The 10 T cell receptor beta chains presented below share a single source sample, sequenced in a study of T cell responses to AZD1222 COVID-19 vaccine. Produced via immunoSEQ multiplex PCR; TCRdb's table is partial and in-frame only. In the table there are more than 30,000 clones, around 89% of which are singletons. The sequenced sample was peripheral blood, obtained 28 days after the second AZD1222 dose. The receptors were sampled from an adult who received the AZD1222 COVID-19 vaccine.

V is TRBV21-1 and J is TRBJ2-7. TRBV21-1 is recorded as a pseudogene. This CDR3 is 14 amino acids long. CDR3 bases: TGTGCCAGCACCAAAGGTCAAAGGCCGTGCGAGCAGTACTTC. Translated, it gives CASTKGQRPCEQYF.

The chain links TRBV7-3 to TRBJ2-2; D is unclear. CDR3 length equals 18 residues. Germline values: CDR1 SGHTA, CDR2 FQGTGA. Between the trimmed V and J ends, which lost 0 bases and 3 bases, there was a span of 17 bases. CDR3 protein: CASSLTFQLGGDTGELFF. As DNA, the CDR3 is TGTGCCAGCAGCTTAACGTTTCAGTTAGGTGGGGACACCGGGGAGCTGTTTTTT.

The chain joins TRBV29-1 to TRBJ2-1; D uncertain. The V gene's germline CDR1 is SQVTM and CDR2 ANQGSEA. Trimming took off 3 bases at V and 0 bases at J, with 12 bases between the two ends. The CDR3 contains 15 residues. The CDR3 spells CSVDRPISSYNEQFF. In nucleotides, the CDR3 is TGCAGCGTTGATCGCCCCATAAGCTCCTACAATGAGCAGTTCTTC.

In nucleotides, the CDR3 is TGTGCCAGCAGCGTAGCACAGGGGAGCCAAGAGACCCAGTACTTC. Translating it yields CASSVAQGSQETQYF. The chain is built from TRBV9 and TRBJ2-5; the match to TRBD1 covers 7 bases. CDR3 length: 15 amino acids. CDR1 is SGDLS, CDR2 YYNGEE, per germline. J was trimmed by 1 base and V by 0 bases; bases with no gene match: 3.

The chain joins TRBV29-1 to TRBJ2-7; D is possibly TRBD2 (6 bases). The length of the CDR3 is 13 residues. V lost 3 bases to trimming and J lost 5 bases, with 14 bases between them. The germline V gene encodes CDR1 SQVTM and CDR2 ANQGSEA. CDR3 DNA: TGCAGCGTTGAGATCGGGGGTTTCCACGAGCAGTACTTC. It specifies CSVEIGGFHEQYF.

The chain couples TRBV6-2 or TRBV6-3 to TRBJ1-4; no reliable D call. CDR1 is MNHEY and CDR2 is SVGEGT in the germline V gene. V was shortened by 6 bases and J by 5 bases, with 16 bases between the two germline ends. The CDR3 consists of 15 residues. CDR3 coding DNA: TGTGCCAGCAGCTCCGGAGGGCAGTCCAATGAAAAACTGTTTTTT. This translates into CASSSGGQSNEKLFF.

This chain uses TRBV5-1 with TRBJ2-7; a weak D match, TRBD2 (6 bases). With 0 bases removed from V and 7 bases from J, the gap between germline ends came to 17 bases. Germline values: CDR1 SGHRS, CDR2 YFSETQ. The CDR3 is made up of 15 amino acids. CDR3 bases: TGCGCCAGCAGCTTGGTAGGCGAAGGGCGGGGAGAGCAGTACTTC. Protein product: CASSLVGEGRGEQYF.

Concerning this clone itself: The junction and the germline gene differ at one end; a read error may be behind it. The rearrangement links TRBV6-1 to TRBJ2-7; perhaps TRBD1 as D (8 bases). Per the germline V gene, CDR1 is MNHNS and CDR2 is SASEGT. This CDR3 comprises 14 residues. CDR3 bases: TGTGCCAGCACTGAAACAGGGGGGGTCTACGAGCAGTACTTC. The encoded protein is CASTETGGVYEQYF.

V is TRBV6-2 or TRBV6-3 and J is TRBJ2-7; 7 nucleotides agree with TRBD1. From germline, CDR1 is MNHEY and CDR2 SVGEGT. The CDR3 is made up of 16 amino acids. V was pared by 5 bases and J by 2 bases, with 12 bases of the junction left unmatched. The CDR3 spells CASSQITRTGTYEQYF. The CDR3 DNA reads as TGTGCCAGCAGTCAAATCACCCGGACAGGTACCTACGAGCAGTACTTC.

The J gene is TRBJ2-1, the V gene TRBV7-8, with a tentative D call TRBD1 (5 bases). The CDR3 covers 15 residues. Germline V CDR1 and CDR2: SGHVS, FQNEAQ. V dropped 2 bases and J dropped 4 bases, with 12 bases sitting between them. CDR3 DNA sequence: TGTGCCAGCAGCTTAAGCAGGACATCATACAATGAGCAGTTCTTC. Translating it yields CASSLSRTSYNEQFF.